The clone carrying this T cell receptor beta chain was counted at least ten times. The sample originates from a study of regulatory T cells in long-lasting Graves disease. Building the TCR beta libraries relied on iRepertoire HTBI primers, and CDR3 regions underwent Arm-PCR. Each CDR3 protein gets one entry after TCRdb re-called the multiplex PCR reads with MiXCR. The repertoire holds approximately 480,000 distinct CDR3 sequences, with about 16% as singletons. The CDR3 has 12 amino acids. Deletions cut 0 bases from V and 10 bases from J, with 10 bases between. Germline CDR1 and CDR2: SGHRS and YFSETQ. This sample's time point: newly diagnosed GD, antithyroid drugs for less than 3 months. After RNA was extracted from PBMCs, the TCR library was made from it. This sample also belongs to another study, concerning T cells in Graves' hyperthyroidism and ophthalmopathy.

The chain joins TRBV5-1 to TRBJ1-1, with unresolved D. The TCR comes from a man aged 35 to 55 with Graves disease. The sample consisted of peripheral blood mononuclear cells (PBMCs), taken at new diagnosis, from a patient treated with antithyroid drugs. The CDR3 region has the DNA TGCGCCAGCAGCTTGGATGGCTGGGGAGCTTTCTTT. Amino acids: CASSLDGWGAFF. Supplemented by reference TRBV5-1 and TRBJ1-1, the full variable domain reads KAGVTQTPRYLIKTRGQQVTLSCSPISGHRSVSWYQQTPGQGLQFLFEYFSETQRNKGNFPGRFSGRQFSNSRSEMNVSTLELGDSALYLCASSLDGWGAFFGQGTRLTVV.